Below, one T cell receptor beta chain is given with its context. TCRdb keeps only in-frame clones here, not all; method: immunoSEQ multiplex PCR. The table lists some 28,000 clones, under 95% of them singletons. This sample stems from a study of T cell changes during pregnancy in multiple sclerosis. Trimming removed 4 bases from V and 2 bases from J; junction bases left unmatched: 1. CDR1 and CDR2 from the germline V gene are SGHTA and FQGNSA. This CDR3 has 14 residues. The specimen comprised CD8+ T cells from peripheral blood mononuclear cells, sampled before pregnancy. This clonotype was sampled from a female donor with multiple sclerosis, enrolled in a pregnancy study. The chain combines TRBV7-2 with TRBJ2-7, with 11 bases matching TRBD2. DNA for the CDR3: TGTGCCAGCAGCTGGGGACTAGCGGCCTACGAGCAGTACTTC. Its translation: CASSWGLAAYEQYF.